This TCR beta chain was sequenced for a study of graft-versus-host responses after intestinal transplantation. About the research overall: In this cohort, recipients had multivisceral, liver-intestinal, or isolated intestinal transplants.

Details on this clone: The target antigen is unknown.

TCRdb keeps only in-frame clones here, not all; method: immunoSEQ multiplex PCR. The repertoire holds 80,000 to 100,000 clones, with 80% to 95% as singletons. The sequence was obtained from a human donor who received an intestinal transplant. This specimen was unstimulated CD4+ T cells sorted from spleen or lymph node cells, taken before intestinal transplant.

CDR3 sequence: CASSFGQLGYTF. In DNA form, the CDR3 reads TGTGCCAGCAGCTTTGGACAGCTCGGCTACACCTTC. The V gene is TRBV11-1, the J gene TRBJ1-2; TRBD1 might be the D (6 bases). The germline gives CDR1 SGHAT, CDR2 FQDESV (reference sequence). V shed 3 bases and J shed 8 bases, with 10 bases lying between them. The CDR3 runs to 12 residues.